A selection of T cell receptor beta chains follows, all from one sample in a study of T cell responses to AZD1222 COVID-19 vaccine. Sequencing was performed with immunoSEQ multiplex PCR; in TCRdb, only in-frame clones are kept and a portion is missing. Altogether 75,000 to 85,000 clones are present, around 90% being singletons, with the ten largest covering approximately 4.2%. Material: peripheral blood, obtained on day 0 of AZD1222 vaccination. Receptors were obtained from an adult in good health. The CDR3 runs from the conserved cysteine through the conserved F or W. The order of the fields is D gene, V gene, clone size, J gene, CDR3 length, CDR3 protein, CDR3 DNA. A D gene is named only where the DNA matches it firmly. A row's size may be missing; if present it is once, few, many or a size class.

D gene: NA
V gene: TRBV7-3
clone size: NA
J gene: TRBJ2-2
CDR3 length: 13
CDR3 protein: CASRHLNTGELFF
CDR3 DNA: TGTGCCAGCAGGCACCTGAACACCGGGGAGCTGTTTTTT

D gene: NA
V gene: TRBV29-1
clone size: NA
J gene: TRBJ2-7
CDR3 length: 11
CDR3 protein: CSVARGYEQYF
CDR3 DNA: TGCAGCGTTGCTCGGGGGTACGAGCAGTACTTC

D gene: NA
V gene: TRBV11-2
clone size: NA
J gene: TRBJ1-6
CDR3 length: 17
CDR3 protein: CASSLEPSGGSNSPLHF
CDR3 DNA: TGTGCCAGCAGCTTAGAGCCATCGGGGGGAAGTAATTCACCCCTCCACTTT

D gene: NA
V gene: TRBV5-1
clone size: NA
J gene: TRBJ1-2
CDR3 length: 15
CDR3 protein: CASSLESAANYGYTF
CDR3 DNA: TGCGCCAGCAGCTTGGAGTCAGCAGCTAACTATGGCTACACCTTC

D gene: NA
V gene: TRBV3-1/TRBV3-2
clone size: once
J gene: TRBJ2-3
CDR3 length: 14
CDR3 protein: CASSQEQFISEQYF
CDR3 DNA: TGTGCCAGCAGCCAAGAGCAGTTCATTTCTGAACAGTATTTT

D gene: NA
V gene: TRBV6-1
clone size: few
J gene: TRBJ2-7
CDR3 length: 13
CDR3 protein: CASSDRPSYEQYF
CDR3 DNA: TGTGCCAGCAGTGACAGGCCTTCGTACGAGCAGTACTTC

D gene: NA
V gene: TRBV7-3
clone size: NA
J gene: TRBJ1-2
CDR3 length: 13
CDR3 protein: CASSVGGNGGYTF
CDR3 DNA: TGTGCCAGCAGCGTTGGGGGGAACGGTGGCTACACCTTC

D gene: TRBD2
V gene: TRBV2
clone size: NA
J gene: TRBJ2-5
CDR3 length: 13
CDR3 protein: CASNGGARETQYF
CDR3 DNA: TGTGCCAGCAACGGGGGGGCGAGGGAGACCCAGTACTTC

D gene: NA
V gene: TRBV2
clone size: NA
J gene: TRBJ1-5
CDR3 length: 11
CDR3 protein: CASREGQPQHF
CDR3 DNA: TGTGCCAGCAGGGAGGGACAGCCCCAGCATTTT

D gene: NA
V gene: TRBV10-3
clone size: once
J gene: TRBJ2-7
CDR3 length: 12
CDR3 protein: CAIRGTGHEQYF
CDR3 DNA: TGTGCCATCAGGGGAACAGGGCACGAGCAGTACTTC

D gene: NA
V gene: TRBV7-9
clone size: NA
J gene: TRBJ2-7
CDR3 length: 13
CDR3 protein: CASSLALRYEQYF
CDR3 DNA: TGTGCCAGCAGCTTAGCCCTACGCTACGAGCAGTACTTC

D gene: TRBD2
V gene: TRBV4-3
clone size: NA
J gene: TRBJ2-3
CDR3 length: 15
CDR3 protein: CASSQDSSGGDTQYF
CDR3 DNA: TGCGCCAGCAGCCAAGATAGTAGCGGGGGAGATACGCAGTATTTT

D gene: NA
V gene: TRBV2
clone size: NA
J gene: TRBJ2-5
CDR3 length: 15
CDR3 protein: CASSPGGVFQETQYF
CDR3 DNA: TGTGCCAGCAGCCCTGGTGGTGTGTTCCAAGAGACCCAGTACTTC

D gene: TRBD1
V gene: TRBV5-1
clone size: NA
J gene: TRBJ2-7
CDR3 length: 14
CDR3 protein: CASSLGQGPYEQYF
CDR3 DNA: TGCGCCAGCAGCTTGGGACAGGGACCCTACGAGCAGTACTTC

D gene: NA
V gene: TRBV6-5
clone size: NA
J gene: TRBJ2-7
CDR3 length: 11
CDR3 protein: CASSQFYEQYF
CDR3 DNA: TGTGCCAGCAGTCAGTTCTACGAGCAGTACTTC

D gene: NA
V gene: TRBV4-2
clone size: few
J gene: TRBJ2-3
CDR3 length: 14
CDR3 protein: CASSQGDGVDTQYF
CDR3 DNA: TGTGCCAGCAGCCAGGGAGACGGAGTGGATACGCAGTATTTT

D gene: NA
V gene: TRBV12-3/TRBV12-4
clone size: NA
J gene: TRBJ2-1
CDR3 length: 13
CDR3 protein: CASCIGTYNEQFF
CDR3 DNA: TGTGCCAGCTGTATCGGGACGTACAATGAGCAGTTCTTC

D gene: NA
V gene: TRBV12-3/TRBV12-4
clone size: NA
J gene: TRBJ1-6
CDR3 length: 12
CDR3 protein: CASSSTGIALHF
CDR3 DNA: TGTGCCAGCAGCTCAACCGGAATAGCCCTCCACTTT

D gene: NA
V gene: TRBV12-5
clone size: NA
J gene: TRBJ2-3
CDR3 length: 13
CDR3 protein: CASVPEGAATQYF
CDR3 DNA: TGTGCTAGTGTCCCCGAGGGAGCGGCTACGCAGTATTTT

D gene: NA
V gene: TRBV7-8
clone size: NA
J gene: TRBJ1-2
CDR3 length: 13
CDR3 protein: CASRLVGEYGYTF
CDR3 DNA: TGTGCCAGCAGACTTGTGGGGGAATATGGCTACACCTTC

D gene: TRBD1
V gene: TRBV7-9
clone size: NA
J gene: TRBJ2-7
CDR3 length: 15
CDR3 protein: CASSWDRVSSYEQYF
CDR3 DNA: TGTGCCAGCAGCTGGGACAGGGTCAGCTCCTACGAGCAGTACTTC

D gene: NA
V gene: TRBV3-1/TRBV3-2
clone size: NA
J gene: TRBJ1-5
CDR3 length: 14
CDR3 protein: CASSQGGQDQPQHF
CDR3 DNA: TGTGCCAGCAGCCAAGGCGGACAAGATCAGCCCCAGCATTTT

D gene: NA
V gene: TRBV6-5
clone size: NA
J gene: TRBJ1-3
CDR3 length: 11
CDR3 protein: CASSARDTIYF
CDR3 DNA: TGTGCCAGCAGCGCGCGGGACACCATATATTTT

D gene: NA
V gene: TRBV5-1
clone size: once
J gene: TRBJ2-6
CDR3 length: 17
CDR3 protein: CASSSGDTGYLANVLTF
CDR3 DNA: TGCGCCAGCAGCTCAGGGGACACGGGTTATCTGGCCAACGTCCTGACTTTC

D gene: TRBD2
V gene: TRBV18
clone size: NA
J gene: TRBJ2-7
CDR3 length: 15
CDR3 protein: CASSPTSGDIYEQYF
CDR3 DNA: TGTGCCAGCTCACCAACTAGCGGGGATATCTACGAGCAGTACTTC

D gene: NA
V gene: TRBV3-1/TRBV3-2
clone size: NA
J gene: TRBJ1-1
CDR3 length: 14
CDR3 protein: CASSHDDRDTEAFF
CDR3 DNA: TGTGCCAGCAGCCACGACGACAGAGACACTGAAGCTTTCTTT

D gene: NA
V gene: TRBV9
clone size: NA
J gene: TRBJ1-2
CDR3 length: 15
CDR3 protein: CASSPTAGAGYGYTF
CDR3 DNA: TGTGCCAGCAGCCCCACGGCAGGAGCAGGTTATGGCTACACCTTC

D gene: TRBD2
V gene: TRBV10-3
clone size: NA
J gene: TRBJ2-3
CDR3 length: 18
CDR3 protein: CAIKSSTGTSGSADTQYF
CDR3 DNA: TGTGCCATCAAATCCTCCACCGGGACTAGCGGGAGTGCAGATACGCAGTATTTT

D gene: NA
V gene: TRBV5-5
clone size: once
J gene: TRBJ2-2
CDR3 length: 15
CDR3 protein: CASSLRTANTGELFF
CDR3 DNA: TGTGCCAGCAGCTTGCGGACAGCGAACACCGGGGAGCTGTTTTTT

D gene: NA
V gene: TRBV27
clone size: NA
J gene: TRBJ1-3
CDR3 length: 13
CDR3 protein: CASMNRDLNTIYF
CDR3 DNA: TGTGCCAGCATGAACAGGGACTTAAACACCATATATTTT

D gene: NA
V gene: TRBV7-9
clone size: NA
J gene: TRBJ2-7
CDR3 length: 16
CDR3 protein: CASSLLGGLGSYEQYF
CDR3 DNA: TGTGCCAGCAGCTTACTAGGAGGGCTGGGGTCCTACGAGCAGTACTTC

D gene: NA
V gene: TRBV6-5
clone size: NA
J gene: TRBJ1-4
CDR3 length: 14
CDR3 protein: CASRSLMGDEKLFF
CDR3 DNA: TGTGCCAGCAGATCCCTAATGGGGGATGAAAAACTGTTTTTT

D gene: NA
V gene: TRBV6-1
clone size: NA
J gene: TRBJ1-2
CDR3 length: 12
CDR3 protein: CASSELGLGYTF
CDR3 DNA: TGTGCCAGCAGTGAGCTAGGGCTAGGCTACACCTTC

D gene: NA
V gene: TRBV3-1/TRBV3-2
clone size: NA
J gene: TRBJ2-5
CDR3 length: 14
CDR3 protein: CASTNRGAQETQYF
CDR3 DNA: TGTGCCAGCACAAACCGGGGGGCGCAAGAGACCCAGTACTTC

D gene: NA
V gene: TRBV27
clone size: once
J gene: TRBJ1-3
CDR3 length: 12
CDR3 protein: CASSGSGNTIYF
CDR3 DNA: TGTGCCAGCTCTGGTTCCGGAAACACCATATATTTT

D gene: NA
V gene: TRBV6-5
clone size: NA
J gene: TRBJ2-7
CDR3 length: 15
CDR3 protein: CASSYTWEWGLEQYF
CDR3 DNA: TGTGCCAGCAGTTACACCTGGGAATGGGGTTTGGAGCAGTACTTC

D gene: NA
V gene: TRBV6-1
clone size: NA
J gene: TRBJ2-2
CDR3 length: 16
CDR3 protein: CASSEYRTATTGELFF
CDR3 DNA: TGTGCCAGCAGTGAATACCGGACAGCCACCACCGGGGAGCTGTTTTTT

D gene: NA
V gene: TRBV25-1
clone size: NA
J gene: TRBJ1-1
CDR3 length: 14
CDR3 protein: CASAPDNVNTEAFF
CDR3 DNA: TGTGCCAGCGCCCCGGACAATGTGAACACTGAAGCTTTCTTT

D gene: TRBD1
V gene: TRBV5-6
clone size: NA
J gene: TRBJ2-6
CDR3 length: 19
CDR3 protein: CASSFPGTGGNTGANVLTF
CDR3 DNA: TGTGCCAGCAGCTTTCCCGGGACAGGGGGCAATACTGGGGCCAACGTCCTGACTTTC

D gene: NA
V gene: TRBV9
clone size: NA
J gene: TRBJ2-1
CDR3 length: 15
CDR3 protein: CASSVEREILGEQFF
CDR3 DNA: TGTGCCAGCAGCGTAGAACGGGAGATTTTAGGGGAGCAGTTCTTC

D gene: TRBD1
V gene: TRBV5-5
clone size: NA
J gene: TRBJ1-5
CDR3 length: 15
CDR3 protein: CASSLERQGSQPQHF
CDR3 DNA: TGTGCCAGCAGCTTGGAAAGACAGGGGAGTCAGCCCCAGCATTTT

D gene: TRBD1
V gene: TRBV5-5
clone size: NA
J gene: TRBJ1-4
CDR3 length: 16
CDR3 protein: CASLEGANRANEKLFF
CDR3 DNA: TGTGCCTCGCTTGAGGGGGCGAATCGGGCTAATGAAAAACTGTTTTTT

D gene: NA
V gene: TRBV29-1
clone size: NA
J gene: TRBJ2-3
CDR3 length: 12
CDR3 protein: CSVEPGLDTQYF
CDR3 DNA: TGCAGCGTTGAACCGGGCCTCGATACGCAGTATTTT

D gene: NA
V gene: TRBV7-2
clone size: NA
J gene: TRBJ2-7
CDR3 length: 14
CDR3 protein: CASSSSSLNYEQYF
CDR3 DNA: TGTGCCAGCAGCTCCAGTTCTTTGAACTACGAGCAGTACTTC

D gene: NA
V gene: TRBV19
clone size: NA
J gene: TRBJ2-3
CDR3 length: 15
CDR3 protein: CASIATGPSTDTQYF
CDR3 DNA: TGTGCCAGTATCGCGACTGGCCCTAGCACAGATACGCAGTATTTT

D gene: NA
V gene: TRBV11-3
clone size: NA
J gene: TRBJ2-4
CDR3 length: 14
CDR3 protein: CASTRDRSKNIQYF
CDR3 DNA: TGTGCCAGCACCCGGGACCGATCCAAAAACATTCAGTACTTC

D gene: NA
V gene: TRBV25-1
clone size: NA
J gene: TRBJ2-2
CDR3 length: 15
CDR3 protein: CASSDGRGDTGELFF
CDR3 DNA: TGTGCCAGCAGTGATGGCAGGGGGGACACCGGGGAGCTGTTTTTT

D gene: NA
V gene: TRBV13
clone size: NA
J gene: TRBJ1-5
CDR3 length: 17
CDR3 protein: CASSSRGRGTGNQPQHF
CDR3 DNA: TGTGCCAGCAGCTCACGGGGAAGGGGCACGGGCAATCAGCCCCAGCATTTT

D gene: NA
V gene: TRBV11-2
clone size: NA
J gene: TRBJ1-2
CDR3 length: 12
CDR3 protein: CASSLEEDGYTF
CDR3 DNA: TGTGCCAGCAGCTTAGAGGAGGACGGCTACACCTTC

D gene: NA
V gene: TRBV9
clone size: NA
J gene: TRBJ1-3
CDR3 length: 16
CDR3 protein: CASSVDSSWSGNTIYF
CDR3 DNA: TGTGCCAGCAGCGTAGACTCCAGTTGGTCTGGAAACACCATATATTTT

D gene: NA
V gene: TRBV29-1
clone size: NA
J gene: TRBJ1-3
CDR3 length: 15
CDR3 protein: CSVVYGSGSGNTIYF
CDR3 DNA: TGCAGCGTTGTCTATGGATCTGGTTCTGGAAACACCATATATTTT